The 32 T cell receptor beta chains reported below all come from one sample, sequenced in a study of T-cell reconstitution after alpha-beta-depleted transplantation in children. The authors prepared the TCRbeta library with unique molecular identifiers. MiXCR, run by TCRdb on the PCR reads, gives a single entry per CDR3 protein. Of more than 90,000 distinct CDR3 sequences in the sample, 10% were seen once. The sample was PBMCs, taken before TCRalphabeta/CD19-depleted stem cell transplant. The origin of the receptors is a boy aged 2 to 9 with acute lymphoblastic leukemia, due to receive a stem cell transplant.

This clonotype was picked up many times. The rearrangement links TRBV10-2 to TRBJ2-2, with 11 bases fitting TRBD1. CDR1 is WSHSY, CDR2 SAAADI, per germline. The CDR3 extends over 13 amino acids. The V gene end was trimmed by 5 bases and the J gene end by 15 bases; junction bases not matched to a gene: 8. CDR3 sequence: CASSLRTGGEVFF. Here the CDR3 DNA reads TGCGCCAGCAGTCTACGGACAGGGGGCGAGGTGTTTTTT.

The chain has TRBV14 and TRBJ2-3; unclear D gene. V gave up 2 bases and J gave up 9 bases, with 9 bases separating them. The CDR3 is 12 residues long. Germline CDR1 is SGHDN and CDR2 is FVKESK. The CDR3 DNA is TGTGCCAGCAGCCAATGGGCGGAGACGCAGTATTTT. Residues: CASSQWAETQYF.

This chain joins TRBV20-1 and TRBJ2-1; D ambiguous. V lost 0 bases and J lost 0, with 9 bases in between. In germline, CDR1 is DFQATT, CDR2 SNEGSKA (reference sequence). The CDR3 is 15 residues long. This CDR3 reads CSARERQTSYNEQFF. Here the CDR3 DNA reads TGCAGTGCTAGAGAACGGCAGACCTCCTACAATGAGCAGTTCTTC.

This chain links TRBV7-9 with TRBJ2-1; D is possibly TRBD1 or TRBD2 (5 bases each). Trimming cost V 5 bases and J 3 bases, with 17 bases left between them. The CDR3 length is 16 residues. Germline V gene lookup returns CDR1 SEHNR and CDR2 FQNEAQ (reference sequence). CDR3 sequence: CASSQEGRFDYNEQFF. CDR3 nucleotides: TGTGCCAGCAGCCAAGAGGGACGGTTTGACTACAATGAGCAGTTCTTC. The variable domain in full, completed from reference TRBV7-9 and TRBJ2-1, reads DTGVSQNPRHKITKRGQNVTFRCDPISEHNRLYWYRQTLGQGPEFLTYFQNEAQLEKSRLLSDRFSAERPKGSFSTLEIQRTEQGDSAMYLCASSQEGRFDYNEQFFGPGTRLTVL.

This clonotype was seen repeatedly, ten times or more. The rearrangement links TRBV5-5 to TRBJ1-6; no reliable D call. The V gene's germline CDR1 is SGHKS and CDR2 YYEKEE (reference sequence). Trimming removed 1 base from V and 8 bases from J, with 10 bases in between. The CDR3 length is 14 residues. The DNA for the CDR3 is TGTGCCAGCAGCTTGACACAGCGCTATTCACCCCTCCACTTT. It translates to CASSLTQRYSPLHF.

The table lists this clonotype with many counts. The chain recombines TRBV5-1 with TRBJ2-3, with 9 positions matching TRBD2. This CDR3 spans 14 amino acids. Germline V lookup: CDR1 SGHRS, CDR2 YFSETQ. V lost 2 bases, J lost 4 bases, and 2 bases stayed unmatched. CDR3: CASSFRTSADTQYF. The CDR3 nucleotides read TGCGCCAGCAGCTTCAGGACTAGCGCAGATACGCAGTATTTT. Filled out from reference TRBV5-1 and TRBJ2-3, the complete variable domain reads KAGVTQTPRYLIKTRGQQVTLSCSPISGHRSVSWYQQTPGQGLQFLFEYFSETQRNKGNFPGRFSGRQFSNSRSEMNVSTLELGDSALYLCASSFRTSADTQYFGPGTRLTVL.

J is TRBJ1-1 and V is TRBV19; the D is unclear. With 2 bases removed from V and 1 base from J, the gap between germline ends came to 11 bases. Germline assignment: CDR1 LNHDA and CDR2 SQIVND (reference sequence). CDR3 size: 15 residues. The CDR3 loop reads CASSIFVGSNTEAFF. CDR3 in DNA: TGTGCCAGTAGTATATTTGTAGGGTCGAACACTGAAGCTTTCTTT. Together with reference TRBV19 and TRBJ1-1, the CDR3 gives the full variable domain: DGGITQSPKYLFRKEGQNVTLSCEQNLNHDAMYWYRQDPGQGLRLIYYSQIVNDFQKGDIAEGYSVSREKKESFPLTVTSAQKNPTAFYLCASSIFVGSNTEAFFGQGTRLTVV.

This clonotype was counted only a few times. The CDR3 DNA reads TGCAGCGCCAGCAACAGGCCCTACAATGAGCAGTTCTTC. This gives the protein CSASNRPYNEQFF. The rearrangement joins TRBV29-1 to TRBJ2-1, with a weak D call TRBD1 (5 bases). This CDR3 has 13 amino acids. V lost 7 bases to trimming and J lost 2 bases, with 12 bases between them. The V gene's germline CDR1 is SQVTM and CDR2 ANQGSEA.

This chain joins TRBV7-9 and TRBJ2-7, with D possibly being TRBD1 (6 bases). Germline V gene sequence: CDR1 SEHNR, CDR2 FQNEAQ (reference sequence). Trimming left V 7 bases short and J 1 base short, with 11 bases between. The CDR3 runs 13 residues. As DNA, the CDR3 is TGTGCCAGCACCGGACAGAATTCCTACGAGCAGTACTTC. It yields the protein CASTGQNSYEQYF.

This chain uses TRBV20-1 with TRBJ2-5, with a possible D match to TRBD2 (5 bases). This CDR3 has 12 residues. CDR1 and CDR2 from the germline V gene are DFQATT and SNEGSKA (reference sequence). Trimming took off 6 bases at V and 3 bases at J, with 11 bases between the two ends. The CDR3 reads CSATDWEETQYF. CDR3 nucleotide sequence: TGCAGTGCCACGGACTGGGAAGAGACCCAGTACTTC.

There are many counts of this clonotype. The rearrangement uses TRBV6-5 and TRBJ2-7; 7 bases align to TRBD1. This CDR3 region has 18 residues. Trimming at V came to 2 bases and at J to 0 bases, leaving 13 bases not matched to a gene. Per the germline V gene, CDR1 is MNHEY and CDR2 is SVGAGI. The CDR3 DNA reads TGTGCCAGCAGTTACGCCAAATTGACAGGGACGAGCTCCTACGAGCAGTACTTC. This gives the protein CASSYAKLTGTSSYEQYF.

This clonotype was recorded once. The chain carries TRBV28 and TRBJ2-2; the D gene is possibly TRBD1 (6 bases). V lost 7 bases to trimming and J lost 4 bases, with 16 bases between them. The CDR3 covers 15 residues. Germline CDR1 MDHEN, CDR2 SYDVKM. The CDR3 spells CASTLGQNPTGELFF. The CDR3 region has the DNA TGTGCCAGCACCTTAGGACAGAACCCCACCGGGGAGCTGTTTTTT.

The table lists this clonotype with many counts. The chain combines TRBV12-3 or TRBV12-4 with TRBJ1-2; tentative D call: TRBD1 (6 bases). The V end was cut by 5 bases, the J end by 4 bases, with 11 bases between. There are 13 residues in the CDR3. CDR3 bases: TGTGCCAGCAGTCTTACAGGGCTCTATGGCTACACCTTC. Protein product: CASSLTGLYGYTF.

This clonotype has ten or more counts. This chain connects TRBV11-3 to TRBJ2-2, with D maybe TRBD1 (6 bases). The CDR3 runs 14 residues. Germline CDR1 SGHNT, CDR2 YENEEA. The V end lost 3 bases, the J end lost 5 bases, and 10 bases lay between the germline ends. The CDR3 DNA reads as TGTGCCAGCAGCTTGTCAGGGGTAACCGGGGAGCTGTTTTTT. It yields the protein CASSLSGVTGELFF.

This clonotype came up a few times. This chain connects TRBV4-2 to TRBJ1-2, with TRBD1 matching 7 bases. The V segment lost 0 bases and the J segment 4 bases; nucleotides outside the gene matches: 2. Germline CDR1 and CDR2: LGHNA and YNFKEQ. The CDR3 contains 14 residues. DNA of the CDR3: TGTGCCAGCAGCCAAGAGGCAGGGGGCTATGGCTACACCTTC. Protein product: CASSQEAGGYGYTF.

This clonotype has ten or more counts. The chain couples TRBV11-2 to TRBJ2-1; D gene uncertain. V lost 1 base and J lost 8, with 9 bases in between. The CDR3 covers 13 residues. Looked up from germline, CDR1 is SGHAT and CDR2 is FQNNGV. The CDR3 sequence: CASSLGEGYEQFF. As DNA, the CDR3 is TGTGCCAGCAGCTTAGGAGAAGGCTATGAGCAGTTCTTC.

This clonotype was counted only a few times. This chain uses TRBV5-1 with TRBJ2-1; perhaps D is TRBD1 or TRBD2 (6 bases each). The CDR3 runs 14 residues. Trimming removed 0 bases at V and 10 bases at J, with 14 bases between. Germline-derived CDR1 and CDR2 are SGHRS and YFSETQ. The CDR3 loop reads CASSLGGAPGEQFF. The CDR3 DNA reads as TGCGCCAGCAGCTTGGGGGGGGCTCCCGGCGAGCAGTTCTTC.

A few counts support this clonotype. The chain has TRBV5-1 and TRBJ1-3; no clear D gene. The germline gives CDR1 SGHRS, CDR2 YFSETQ. The V end was cut by 4 bases, the J end by 3 bases, with 17 bases between. CDR3 size: 16 residues. CDR3 coding DNA: TGCGCCAGCAGCCCGGTCGGGGTGGGTAATGGAAACACCATATATTTT. Encoded protein: CASSPVGVGNGNTIYF.

This clonotype was counted at least ten times. V and J are TRBV10-2 and TRBJ2-7, with D hard to call. V dropped 2 bases and J dropped 9 bases, with 14 bases sitting between them. Germline V gives CDR1 WSHSY, CDR2 SAAADI. The CDR3 is 13 residues long. The CDR3 sequence is CASSEEVVRGQYF. CDR3 sequence (DNA): TGCGCCAGCAGTGAGGAGGTAGTGCGAGGGCAGTACTTC.

The table lists this clonotype with many counts. The chain uses TRBV7-2 and TRBJ2-7; TRBD2 matches at 7 bases. The CDR3 covers 13 residues. CDR1 is SGHTA, CDR2 FQGNSA, per germline. V lost 6 bases and J lost 2; bases outside the gene matches: 4. The CDR3 protein is CASSGLVAYEQYF. CDR3 nucleotide sequence: TGTGCCAGCAGTGGACTAGTGGCCTACGAGCAGTACTTC. The full variable domain, its missing parts supplied by reference TRBV7-2 and TRBJ2-7, is GAGVSQSPSNKVTEKGKDVELRCDPISGHTALYWYRQSLGQGLEFLIYFQGNSAPDKSGLPSDRFSAERTGGSVSTLTIQRTQQEDSAVYLCASSGLVAYEQYFGPGTRLTVT.

V is TRBV5-1 and J is TRBJ2-3; no clear D gene. Per germline, CDR1 SGHRS and CDR2 YFSETQ. V lost 4 bases, J lost 9 bases, and 12 bases lay in between. This CDR3 contains 12 residues. CDR3 sequence reads: CASSPAVETQYF. DNA of the CDR3: TGCGCCAGCAGCCCAGCCGTGGAGACGCAGTATTTT.

This clonotype was observed a handful of times. The chain joins TRBV12-3 or TRBV12-4 to TRBJ1-5; possibly TRBD1 for D (5 bases). The CDR3 length is 13 residues. V gave up 7 bases and J gave up 4 bases, with 11 bases separating them. CDR3 in DNA: TGTGCCAGCAAGGGACTTCAAAATCAGCCCCAGCATTTT. This encodes CASKGLQNQPQHF.

The chain is built from TRBV24-1 and TRBJ1-1; TRBD1 is a possible D gene (5 bases). Trimming took 4 bases from V and 2 from J, leaving 16 bases between them. This CDR3 spans 16 amino acids. CDR1 and CDR2 (germline): KGHDR, SFDVKD. DNA for the CDR3: TGTGCCACCAGTGACTCTAAGGGACCGACAAACACTGAAGCTTTCTTT. Residues: CATSDSKGPTNTEAFF.

This clonotype was counted many times. V is TRBV5-6 and J is TRBJ2-7, with D possibly being TRBD1 (5 bases). Trimming took off 1 base at V and 0 bases at J, with 8 bases between the two ends. The CDR3 consists of 14 residues. CDR1 is SGHDT, CDR2 YYEEEE, per germline. The CDR3 protein is CASSLSDTSYEQYF. CDR3 in DNA: TGTGCCAGCAGCTTGTCGGACACCTCCTACGAGCAGTACTTC.

This clonotype was seen ten or more times. This rearrangement joins TRBV7-9 to TRBJ1-2; D unresolved. The CDR3 covers 16 residues. V gave up 4 bases and J gave up 2 bases, with 17 bases separating them. The germline V gene has CDR1 SEHNR and CDR2 FQNEAQ (reference sequence). This CDR3 reads CASSSSIRQTNYGYTF. The CDR3 bases are TGTGCCAGCAGCTCCTCCATCCGACAAACCAACTATGGCTACACCTTC.

The chain employs TRBV5-6 and TRBJ2-7; 7 bases fit TRBD2. The length of the CDR3 is 18 residues. Germline V lookup: CDR1 SGHDT, CDR2 YYEEEE. V gave up 4 bases and J gave up 5 bases; unmatched junction bases: 21. The CDR3 nucleotides read TGTGCCAGCAGCCGCTTGGGGCTCGTGCGCGGGAGCCTCCACGAGCAGTACTTC. Its protein is CASSRLGLVRGSLHEQYF.

This clonotype was observed a handful of times. The chain joins TRBV20-1 to TRBJ2-7; 10 bases fit TRBD2. CDR3 length equals 14 residues. The V and J ends lost 4 bases and 3 bases, in that order; junction bases with no gene match: 6. CDR1 is DFQATT and CDR2 is SNEGSKA in the germline V gene (reference sequence). The CDR3 here is CSATWTSGLYEQYF. The CDR3 nucleotides read TGCAGTGCTACGTGGACTAGCGGTCTCTACGAGCAGTACTTC.

The chain combines TRBV28 with TRBJ2-7, with D perhaps TRBD2 (5 bases). The CDR3 consists of 12 residues. V dropped 6 bases and J dropped 2 bases, with 8 bases sitting between them. Germline V gene sequence: CDR1 MDHEN, CDR2 SYDVKM. CDR3 protein: CASSSGAYEQYF. The CDR3 DNA reads as TGTGCCAGCAGCTCCGGGGCCTACGAGCAGTACTTC.

The V call is TRBV7-6, the J call TRBJ2-5; tentative D call: TRBD2 (6 bases). CDR3 size: 14 residues. The V gene lost 0 bases and the J gene lost 2 bases, with 7 bases spanning the gap. Germline-derived CDR1 and CDR2 are SGHVS and FNYEAQ. As DNA, the CDR3 is TGTGCCAGCAGCTTAGCGACTAGACAAGAGACCCAGTACTTC. Its translation is CASSLATRQETQYF.

This clonotype was found a few times. V usage is TRBV20-1 and J usage is TRBJ2-7; 8 nucleotides match TRBD2. Trimming at V came to 3 bases and at J to 4 bases, leaving 8 bases not matched to a gene. This CDR3 spans 14 amino acids. Germline V gene data show CDR1 as DFQATT and CDR2 as SNEGSKA (reference sequence). CDR3 sequence reads: CSASQAGRAYEQYF. CDR3 coding DNA: TGCAGTGCTAGTCAGGCCGGGAGGGCTTACGAGCAGTACTTC.

The chain links TRBV7-9 to TRBJ2-7; TRBD1 matches at 9 bases. The ends lost 1 base at V and 3 bases at J; junction bases unmatched: 4. The CDR3 has 15 residues. CDR1 is SEHNR, CDR2 FQNEAQ, per germline (reference sequence). CDR3 bases: TGTGCCAGCAGCTTAGTCGTGACAGGGGGCTACGAGCAGTACTTC. Encoded protein: CASSLVVTGGYEQYF.

The rearrangement uses TRBV29-1 and TRBJ1-1; no clear D gene. The CDR3 runs to 12 residues. V was cut by 7 bases and J by 1 base, with 10 bases left in between. Germline V gene lookup returns CDR1 SQVTM and CDR2 ANQGSEA. The DNA of the CDR3 is TGCAGCGCGGGCGGAGCGAACACTGAAGCTTTCTTT. This sequence encodes CSAGGANTEAFF.